The T cell receptor beta chain under discussion was sequenced for a study of cytotoxic CD8 clonotypes in ibrutinib-treated CLL. The V end lost 0 bases, the J end lost 5 bases, and 10 bases lay between the germline ends. Germline CDR1 is MNHEY and CDR2 is SMNVEV (reference sequence). This CDR3 contains 14 residues. The repertoire was sequenced with immunoSEQ multiplex PCR; TCRdb's copy has only in-frame clones and lacks some. The data contain around 150,000 clones, 70% to 90% of them singletons. The sequenced sample was PBMCs, obtained at disease progression, from a patient treated with ibrutinib. This receptor was identified in a human donor with chronic lymphocytic leukemia. V gene TRBV27 combines with J gene TRBJ2-5; D not resolved. The CDR3 DNA is TGTGCCAGCAGTTTATCCTCATTCCGGGAGACCCAGTACTTC. As protein: CASSLSSFRETQYF.